Shown below are 18 T cell receptor beta chains from a single sample sequenced in a study of blood T cells in healthy people across ages. It was with a sample-barcoded 5' primer and a J-beta primer mix that a second PCR of roughly 7 to 12 cycles was run. TCRdb recomputed calls from the 5' RACE reads with MiXCR, one row per CDR3 protein. The repertoire has approximately 900,000 distinct CDR3 sequences, around 49% of them found once; the top ten carry 10% to 15%. The material sequenced was blood. These receptors were taken from a man under 40 in good health.

For the CDR3, the DNA is TGTGCCAGCAGTGACCCGGGACAGGTAGTAACTGAAGCTTTCTTT. Its protein product is CASSDPGQVVTEAFF. This chain connects TRBV2 to TRBJ1-1, with TRBD1 matching over 8 bases. This CDR3 contains 15 residues. Per germline, CDR1 SNHLY and CDR2 FYNNEI. V dropped 3 bases and J dropped 5; count of bases not matched to a gene: 8.

CDR3 residues: CSSRPAGGNEQFF. CDR3 DNA: TGCAGCTCGAGGCCAGCGGGGGGCAATGAGCAGTTCTTC. This chain connects TRBV29-1 to TRBJ2-1, with TRBD2 matching 9 bases. The ends lost 8 bases at V and 6 bases at J; junction bases unmatched: 8. CDR3 length: 13 amino acids. Germline V lookup: CDR1 SQVTM, CDR2 ANQGSEA.

Concerning this clonotype: Germline is not matched at one junction end, which may reflect a read error. The genes are TRBV7-9 and TRBJ2-3; weak D call: TRBD1 (6 bases). CDR3 length: 14 residues. In germline, CDR1 is SEHNR, CDR2 FQNEAQ (reference sequence). The DNA for the CDR3 is TGTGCCAGCAGCCTAACAGGGCGCACGGATACGCAGTATTTT. Protein product: CASSLTGRTDTQYF.

The chain employs TRBV5-1 and TRBJ2-7; 7 bases are a match to TRBD1. This CDR3 spans 18 amino acids. J gave up 3 bases and V 4 bases, and 19 bases lay outside the gene matches. Germline loops: CDR1 SGHRS, CDR2 YFSETQ. The CDR3 reads CASSLQSTETGTHYEQYF. The CDR3 nucleotides read TGCGCCAGCAGCCTCCAGAGCACCGAGACAGGGACACACTACGAGCAGTACTTC.

The chain couples TRBV5-1 to TRBJ2-3, with 10 bases fitting TRBD1. The CDR3 length is 16 residues. V dropped 4 bases and J dropped 5; count of bases not matched to a gene: 10. CDR1 and CDR2 (germline): SGHRS, YFSETQ. The CDR3: CASSGRDRGHGDTQYF. CDR3 DNA: TGCGCCAGCAGCGGCCGGGACAGGGGACACGGAGATACGCAGTATTTT.

A few counts support this clonotype. This rearrangement joins TRBV9 to TRBJ2-5; D is possibly TRBD2 (5 bases). The V and J ends lost 3 bases and 6 bases respectively, with 15 bases between them. This CDR3 is built from 14 residues. Germline loops: CDR1 SGDLS, CDR2 YYNGEE. CDR3 amino acids: CASSEEVSGQTQYF. CDR3 nucleotides: TGTGCCAGCAGCGAGGAAGTAAGCGGTCAGACCCAGTACTTC.

V is TRBV20-1 and J is TRBJ2-4, with D maybe TRBD2 (6 bases). Germline-derived CDR1 and CDR2 are DFQATT and SNEGSKA (reference sequence). V was shortened by 0 bases and J by 1 base, with 13 bases between the two germline ends. This CDR3 has 16 residues. The chain's CDR3 is CSAREGGSEAKNIQYF. The CDR3 bases are TGCAGTGCTAGAGAGGGGGGATCGGAGGCCAAAAACATTCAGTACTTC.

The chain links TRBV20-1 to TRBJ2-5; 10 bases fit TRBD2. This CDR3 region has 13 residues. V lost 8 bases, J lost 6 bases, and 9 bases stayed unmatched. Germline CDR1 is DFQATT and CDR2 is SNEGSKA (reference sequence). CDR3: CSTELAGLKTQYF. CDR3 DNA: TGCAGTACCGAACTAGCGGGGTTGAAGACCCAGTACTTC.

The V gene is TRBV20-1, the J gene TRBJ2-5, with TRBD2 matching over 8 bases. With 6 bases clipped from V and 2 bases from J, the junction kept 8 bases outside the gene matches. This CDR3 comprises 14 residues. Per germline, CDR1 DFQATT and CDR2 SNEGSKA (reference sequence). For the CDR3, the DNA is TGCAGTGCCGGGGTAGCGGGGATTCAAGAGACCCAGTACTTC. Protein: CSAGVAGIQETQYF.

The gene calls are TRBV24-1 and TRBJ2-5; unclear D gene. The V end was cut by 2 bases, the J end by 0 bases, with 6 bases between. The CDR3 runs to 14 residues. CDR1 and CDR2 (germline): KGHDR, SFDVKD. The CDR3 protein is CATSDSGDQETQYF. As DNA, the CDR3 is TGTGCCACCAGTGATTCAGGCGACCAAGAGACCCAGTACTTC.

V and J are TRBV30 and TRBJ1-2; D is uncertain. Trimming removed 3 bases at V and 0 bases at J, with 11 bases between. Per germline, CDR1 GTSNPN and CDR2 SVGIG (reference sequence). The CDR3 is 14 amino acids. The CDR3 loop reads CAWRRGVANYGYTF. CDR3 nucleotides: TGTGCCTGGAGGCGCGGGGTAGCTAACTATGGCTACACCTTC.

This clonotype was seen a few times. This chain connects TRBV29-1 to TRBJ2-3; tentative D call: TRBD2 (5 bases). V was cut by 4 bases and J by 4 bases, with 24 bases left in between. From germline, CDR1 is SQVTM and CDR2 ANQGSEA. The CDR3 consists of 17 residues. The CDR3 sequence is CSVAGLRGDVGADTQYF. In nucleotides, the CDR3 is TGCAGCGTTGCTGGACTCCGAGGTGATGTCGGGGCAGATACGCAGTATTTT.

The chain recombines TRBV7-9 with TRBJ2-7; D not certain. CDR1 and CDR2 from the germline V gene are SEHNR and FQNEAQ (reference sequence). This CDR3 has 14 residues. The V gene lost 6 bases and the J gene lost 1 base, with 13 bases spanning the gap. As DNA, the CDR3 is TGTGCCAGCAGTCGGTCGTTAACTTCCTACGAGCAGTACTTC. Amino acid sequence: CASSRSLTSYEQYF.

The V call is TRBV7-8, the J call TRBJ2-2; 8 nucleotides agree with TRBD1. This CDR3 region has 18 residues. The V segment lost 3 bases and the J segment 6 bases; nucleotides outside the gene matches: 15. Germline V gene sequence: CDR1 SGHVS, CDR2 FQNEAQ. The CDR3, as DNA: TGTGCCAGCAGCTTCCCCTCGCTTTTTGGACAGGGTTCCGGGGAGCTGTTTTTT. Encoded protein: CASSFPSLFGQGSGELFF.

This clonotype was seen repeatedly, ten times or more. The gene calls are TRBV28 and TRBJ2-7; D may be TRBD1 (5 bases). Trimming left V 6 bases short and J 4 bases short, with 10 bases between. CDR1 and CDR2 from the germline V gene are MDHEN and SYDVKM. This CDR3 contains 12 residues. The CDR3 here is CASSLGQYEQYF. DNA for the CDR3: TGTGCCAGCAGCCTTGGACAATACGAGCAGTACTTC.

This clonotype was detected a few times. V usage is TRBV5-1 and J usage is TRBJ2-7; 7 positions agree with TRBD2. Germline CDR1 and CDR2: SGHRS and YFSETQ. The J segment lost 0 bases and the V segment lost 4 bases, leaving 7 bases of the junction unmatched. The length of the CDR3 is 15 residues. The CDR3 coding sequence is TGCGCCAGCAGCCTGGGGGGGTCCACCTCCTACGAGCAGTACTTC. The encoded protein is CASSLGGSTSYEQYF. Together with reference TRBV5-1 and TRBJ2-7, the CDR3 gives the full variable domain: KAGVTQTPRYLIKTRGQQVTLSCSPISGHRSVSWYQQTPGQGLQFLFEYFSETQRNKGNFPGRFSGRQFSNSRSEMNVSTLELGDSALYLCASSLGGSTSYEQYFGPGTRLTVT.

As regards this clonotype: A much bigger clone sits one base away, suggesting this may be a read error. The rearrangement uses TRBV3-1 and TRBJ2-4; D remains unclear. The J call may be mistaken, given a closer DNA end match to TRBJ2-5. The CDR3 is made up of 15 amino acids. The germline CDR1 and CDR2 sequences are LGHDT and YNNKEL (reference sequence). The chain's CDR3 is CASGQELGYGETQYF. CDR3 sequence (DNA): TGTGCCAGCGGCCAAGAGCTGGGATACGGGGAGACCCAGTACTTC.

The chain links TRBV25-1 to TRBJ2-3; 7 bases are shared with TRBD2. Unmatched junction bases numbered 2, after V lost 1 base and J lost 4 bases. The germline V gene encodes CDR1 MGHDK and CDR2 SYGVNS. The CDR3 spans 14 residues. The CDR3 here is CASSEWTSADTQYF. CDR3 DNA sequence: TGTGCCAGCAGTGAATGGACTAGTGCAGATACGCAGTATTTT.